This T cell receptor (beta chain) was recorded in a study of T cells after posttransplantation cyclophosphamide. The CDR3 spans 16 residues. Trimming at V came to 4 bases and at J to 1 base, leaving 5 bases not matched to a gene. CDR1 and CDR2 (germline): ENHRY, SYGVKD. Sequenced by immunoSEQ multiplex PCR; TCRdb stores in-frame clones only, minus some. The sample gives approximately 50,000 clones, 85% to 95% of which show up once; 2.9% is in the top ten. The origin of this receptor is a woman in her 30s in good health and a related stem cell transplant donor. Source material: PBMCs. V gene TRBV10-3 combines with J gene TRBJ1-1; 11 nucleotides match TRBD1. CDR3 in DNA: TGTGCCATCAGTGGGACAGGGGGCTATCAGAACACTGAAGCTTTCTTT. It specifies CAISGTGGYQNTEAFF.